The clone carrying this TCR beta chain was seen more than once but under ten times. Only in-frame clones appear in the TCRdb table, and some are missing; sequencing was by immunoSEQ multiplex PCR. The sample includes 200,000 to 250,000 clones, 85% to 90% of them seen just once. This CDR3 has 15 residues. Trimming took 2 bases from V and 6 from J; bases not matched to a gene: 7. Germline CDR1 and CDR2: SGHRS and YFSETQ. Allocation to cohorts depended on clinical history reported by the participants. A PCR-confirmed or clinician-diagnosed COVID-19 case had contacted exposed participants within 2 weeks of entry. These data are taken from a study of blood T cell repertoires in COVID-19. Study background: Donors in the United States, Italy and Spain gave samples during acute or convalescent COVID-19. PBMCs, B-cell-depleted T cells, or T cells provided the cDNA or gDNA that made up the material.

Sequencing was performed on PBMCs or T cells enriched from blood (not recorded which). This TCR came from a man aged 25-45 years who had been exposed to COVID-19. J is TRBJ1-2 and V is TRBV5-1; TRBD1 agrees at 10 bases. As DNA, the CDR3 is TGCGCCAGCAGCTTAACCGGGACAGGGGCTGATGGCTACACCTTC. Its protein is CASSLTGTGADGYTF.